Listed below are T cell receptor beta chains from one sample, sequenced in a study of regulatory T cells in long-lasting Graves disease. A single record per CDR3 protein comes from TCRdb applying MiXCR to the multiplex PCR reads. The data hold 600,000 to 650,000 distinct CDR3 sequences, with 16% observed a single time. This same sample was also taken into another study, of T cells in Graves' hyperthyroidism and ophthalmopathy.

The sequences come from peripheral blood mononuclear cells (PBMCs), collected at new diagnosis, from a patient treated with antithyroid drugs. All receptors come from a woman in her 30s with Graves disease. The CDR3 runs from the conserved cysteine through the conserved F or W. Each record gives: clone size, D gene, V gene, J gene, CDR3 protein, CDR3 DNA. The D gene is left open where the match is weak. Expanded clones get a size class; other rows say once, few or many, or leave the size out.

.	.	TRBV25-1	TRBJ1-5	CASSTTRGQPQHF	TGTGCCAGCAGCACTACAAGGGGGCAGCCCCAGCATTTT
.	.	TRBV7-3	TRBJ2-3	CASSLWEGATDTRYF	TGTGCCAGCAGCTTATGGGAGGGGGCCACAGATACGCGGTATTTT
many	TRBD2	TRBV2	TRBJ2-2	CASRDGRAYTGELFF	TGTGCCAGCAGGGACGGGAGGGCCTACACCGGGGAGCTGTTTTTT
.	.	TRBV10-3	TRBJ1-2	CASSETRGGGGGYTF	TGTGCCAGCAGTGAAACCAGGGGTGGTGGTGGGGGCTACACCTTC
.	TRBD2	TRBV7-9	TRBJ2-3	CASSLLGGREGTDTQYF	TGTGCCAGCAGCTTACTCGGCGGGCGGGAGGGTACAGATACGCAGTATTTT
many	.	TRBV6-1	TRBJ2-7	CASRLSGEGTYEQYF	TGTGCCAGCAGACTCAGCGGAGAGGGCACCTACGAGCAGTACTTC
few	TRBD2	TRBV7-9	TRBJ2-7	CASSLYGLAGDEQYF	TGTGCCAGCAGCTTATATGGACTAGCGGGAGACGAGCAGTACTTC
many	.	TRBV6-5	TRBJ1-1	CASSYSTGNTEAFF	TGTGCCAGCAGTTACTCCACAGGGAACACTGAAGCTTTCTTT
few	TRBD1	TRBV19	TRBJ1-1	CASSIADRGVGTEAFF	TGTGCCAGTAGTATCGCCGACAGGGGAGTTGGAACTGAAGCTTTCTTT
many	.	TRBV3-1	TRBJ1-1	CASSQEGVWYTEAFF	TGTGCCAGCAGCCAAGAAGGGGTTTGGTACACTGAAGCTTTCTTT
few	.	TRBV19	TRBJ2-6	CASSRNIKEAGANVLTF	TGTGCCAGTAGCAGAAACATTAAGGAGGCTGGGGCCAACGTCCTGACTTTC
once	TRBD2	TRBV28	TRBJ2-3	CASSSPAGALTDTQYF	TGTGCCAGCAGTTCCCCAGCGGGAGCCCTCACAGATACGCAGTATTTT
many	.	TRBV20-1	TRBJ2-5	CSAREGPALQETQYF	TGCAGTGCTAGAGAAGGGCCCGCTCTCCAAGAGACCCAGTACTTC
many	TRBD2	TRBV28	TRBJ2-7	CASTPLWASGKGYEQYF	TGTGCCAGCACCCCACTGTGGGCTAGCGGGAAGGGGTACGAGCAGTACTTC
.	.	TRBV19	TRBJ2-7	CASSTVAASSYEQYF	TGTGCCAGTAGTACCGTAGCGGCAAGCTCCTACGAGCAGTACTTC
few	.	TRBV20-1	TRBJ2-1	CSARPGPNPYNEQFF	TGCAGTGCTCGACCGGGACCGAATCCCTACAATGAGCAGTTCTTC
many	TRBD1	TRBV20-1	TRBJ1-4	CISRGLGEKLFF	TGCATCTCGAGGGGGCTTGGTGAAAAACTGTTTTTT
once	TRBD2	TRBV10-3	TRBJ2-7	CAISGFSGSPNEQYF	TGTGCCATCAGTGGATTTAGCGGGAGCCCCAACGAGCAGTACTTC
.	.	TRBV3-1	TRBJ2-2	CASSQISGAGELFF	TGTGCCAGCAGCCAAATCTCCGGAGCCGGGGAGCTGTTTTTT
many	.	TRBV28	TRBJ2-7	CASSLGSGPNEQYF	TGTGCCAGCAGTTTAGGCTCAGGGCCCAACGAGCAGTACTTC
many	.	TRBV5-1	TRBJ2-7	CASSLEQTYEQYF	TGCGCCAGCAGCTTGGAACAGACCTACGAGCAGTACTTC
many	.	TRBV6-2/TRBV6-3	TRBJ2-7	CASSRPDGTYEQYF	TGTGCCAGCAGTAGACCGGACGGGACCTACGAGCAGTACTTC
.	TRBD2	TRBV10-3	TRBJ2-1	CAIRLLAGEQFF	TGTGCCATCAGGTTGCTAGCGGGGGAGCAGTTCTTC
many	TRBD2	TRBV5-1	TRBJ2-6	CASSLATSGSPGANVLTF	TGCGCCAGCAGCTTGGCGACTAGCGGGAGTCCTGGGGCCAACGTCCTGACTTTC
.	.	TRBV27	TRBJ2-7	CASRADQIYEQYF	TGTGCCAGCAGAGCAGACCAGATCTACGAGCAGTACTTC
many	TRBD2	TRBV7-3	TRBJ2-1	CASSITSGSIGEQFF	TGTGCCAGCAGCATAACTAGCGGGAGCATCGGTGAGCAGTTCTTC
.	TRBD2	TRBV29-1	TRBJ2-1	CSAEQTSGRHGGRYNEQFF	TGCAGCGCTGAGCAGACTAGCGGGAGGCACGGAGGTAGATACAATGAGCAGTTCTTC
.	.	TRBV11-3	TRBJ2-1	CASSLEQFNEQFF	TGTGCCAGCAGCTTAGAACAGTTCAATGAGCAGTTCTTC
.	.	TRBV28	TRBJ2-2	CASSLNKGELFF	TGTGCCAGCAGTTTGAATAAAGGGGAGCTGTTTTTT
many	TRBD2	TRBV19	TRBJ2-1	CASSPESGSSYNEQFF	TGTGCCAGCTCACCCGAGAGCGGGAGCTCCTACAATGAGCAGTTCTTC
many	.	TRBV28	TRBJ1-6	CASSPGRRDSPLHF	TGTGCCAGCAGTCCGGGACGGAGGGATTCACCCCTCCACTTT
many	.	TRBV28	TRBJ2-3	CASSPPSDTQYF	TGTGCCAGCAGTCCTCCCTCGGATACGCAGTATTTT
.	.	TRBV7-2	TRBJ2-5	CASSSTGTQETQYF	TGTGCCAGCAGCTCGACCGGGACGCAAGAGACCCAGTACTTC
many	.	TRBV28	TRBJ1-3	CASMGTRSSGNTIYF	TGTGCCAGCATGGGTACCAGGAGCTCTGGAAACACCATATATTTT
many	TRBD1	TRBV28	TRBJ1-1	CASSLGTGATEAFF	TGTGCCAGCAGTCTTGGTACAGGGGCCACTGAAGCTTTCTTT
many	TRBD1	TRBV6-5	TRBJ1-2	CASSLQGANYGYTF	TGTGCCAGCAGTTTACAGGGGGCGAACTATGGCTACACCTTC
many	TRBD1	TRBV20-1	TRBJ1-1	CSARDPGQMNTEAFF	TGCAGTGCTAGAGACCCGGGACAGATGAACACTGAAGCTTTCTTT
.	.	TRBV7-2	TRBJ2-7	CASSLTRTTSYEQYF	TGTGCCAGCAGCTTGACCCGGACGACCTCCTACGAGCAGTACTTC
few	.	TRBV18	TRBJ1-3	CASSPSQGTFSGNTIYF	TGTGCCAGCTCACCCTCACAGGGTACCTTCTCTGGAAACACCATATATTTT
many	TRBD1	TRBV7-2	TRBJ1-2	CASSLYGTAYGYTF	TGTGCCAGCAGCTTATATGGGACAGCCTATGGCTACACCTTC
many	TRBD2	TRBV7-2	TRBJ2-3	CASSPHIGGGTSGSTDTQYF	TGTGCCAGCAGCCCCCACATTGGGGGGGGGACTAGCGGGAGCACAGATACGCAGTATTTT
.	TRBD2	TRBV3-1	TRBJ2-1	CASSHSRAGVTSYNEQFF	TGTGCCAGCAGCCATAGTCGAGCGGGGGTCACCTCCTACAATGAGCAGTTCTTC
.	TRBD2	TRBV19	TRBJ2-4	CASSIVAGGDLNIQYF	TGTGCCAGTAGTATAGTAGCGGGGGGGGATTTAAACATTCAGTACTTC
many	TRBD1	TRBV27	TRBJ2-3	CASSPRDRSIYTQYF	TGTGCCAGCAGTCCCCGGGACAGGAGCATCTATACGCAGTATTTT
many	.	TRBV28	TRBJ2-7	CASSDPGGRDPYEQYF	TGTGCCAGCAGCGATCCCGGCGGGCGTGATCCCTACGAGCAGTACTTC
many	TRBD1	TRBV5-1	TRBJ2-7	CASSLEGQGTHEQYF	TGCGCCAGCAGCTTGGAGGGACAGGGAACCCACGAGCAGTACTTC
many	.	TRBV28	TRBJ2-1	CASSSPGPKRYNEQFF	TGTGCCAGCAGTTCCCCTGGACCTAAGCGCTACAATGAGCAGTTCTTC
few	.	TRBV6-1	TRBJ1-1	CASREKRVTEAFF	TGTGCCAGCAGGGAGAAGAGGGTAACTGAAGCTTTCTTT
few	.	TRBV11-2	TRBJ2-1	CASSSDLYNEQFF	TGTGCCAGCAGCTCGGACCTATACAATGAGCAGTTCTTC
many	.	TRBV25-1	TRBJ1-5	CASSERYSNQPQHF	TGTGCCAGCAGTGAAAGATATAGCAATCAGCCCCAGCATTTT
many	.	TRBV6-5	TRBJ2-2	CASSYRTGELFF	TGTGCCAGCAGTTACCGCACCGGGGAGCTGTTTTTT
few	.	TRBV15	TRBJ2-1	CATSRDVNEQFF	TGTGCCACCAGCAGAGATGTGAATGAGCAGTTCTTC
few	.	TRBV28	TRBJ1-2	CASSFIVSTNYGYTF	TGTGCCAGCAGTTTTATAGTATCCACTAACTATGGCTACACCTTC
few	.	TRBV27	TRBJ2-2	CASSPSPGELFF	TGTGCCAGCAGTCCGAGCCCTGGGGAGCTGTTTTTT
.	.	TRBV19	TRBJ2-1	CASSLQGANNEQFF	TGTGCCAGTAGTTTGCAAGGGGCCAACAATGAGCAGTTCTTC
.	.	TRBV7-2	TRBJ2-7	CASSLRNRRPYF	TGTGCCAGCAGCTTACGAAACAGGAGGCCTTACTTC
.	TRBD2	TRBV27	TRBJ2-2	CASSRVIFGTGGVVTGELFF	TGTGCCAGCAGCCGGGTGATTTTCGGTACGGGAGGCGTGGTCACCGGGGAGCTGTTTTTT
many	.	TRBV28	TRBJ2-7	CASRSGSASYEQYF	TGTGCCAGCAGATCCGGCAGTGCCTCCTACGAGCAGTACTTC
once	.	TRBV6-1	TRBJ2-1	CASIPSFPSF	TGTGCCAGCATTCCTAGCTTCCCCTCCTTC
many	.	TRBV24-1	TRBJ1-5	CATSDSLDNQPQHF	TGTGCCACCAGTGACTCCCTTGACAATCAGCCCCAGCATTTT